This T cell receptor (beta chain) is from a study of prognosis after radiotherapy for stage I lung cancer. Study background: Individuals diagnosed with stage I non-small cell lung cancer underwent enrollment between April 2018 and early 2019.

The sample holds a few counts of this clonotype. With two-round multiplex PCR, TCR beta CDR3 sequences were amplified from genomic DNA. Initially, in first-round PCR, primers specific to each TRBV and TRBJ gene were used. TCRdb ran MiXCR on the multiplex PCR reads and lists one entry per CDR3 protein. The sample contains roughly 32,000 distinct CDR3 sequences, roughly 40% of which appear only once. Per the germline V gene, CDR1 is SGHNT and CDR2 is YYREEE (reference sequence). Trimming removed 0 bases from V and 4 bases from J, with 7 bases in between. CDR3 length: 14 residues. The sequence was collected from a donor of 50 years or more with non-small cell lung cancer. J is TRBJ1-4 and V is TRBV5-4; D gene unclear. The material was PBMCs, obtained before or after stereotactic body radiation therapy (not recorded which). The CDR3 reads CASSLGTLNEKLFF. Here the CDR3 DNA reads TGTGCCAGCAGCTTGGGCACCCTTAATGAAAAACTGTTTTTT. The whole variable domain, remainder taken from reference TRBV5-4 and TRBJ1-4, is ETGVTQSPTHLIKTRGQQVTLRCSSQSGHNTVSWYQQALGQGPQFIFQYYREEENGRGNFPPRFSGLQFPNYSSELNVNALELDDSALYLCASSLGTLNEKLFFGSGTQLSVL.